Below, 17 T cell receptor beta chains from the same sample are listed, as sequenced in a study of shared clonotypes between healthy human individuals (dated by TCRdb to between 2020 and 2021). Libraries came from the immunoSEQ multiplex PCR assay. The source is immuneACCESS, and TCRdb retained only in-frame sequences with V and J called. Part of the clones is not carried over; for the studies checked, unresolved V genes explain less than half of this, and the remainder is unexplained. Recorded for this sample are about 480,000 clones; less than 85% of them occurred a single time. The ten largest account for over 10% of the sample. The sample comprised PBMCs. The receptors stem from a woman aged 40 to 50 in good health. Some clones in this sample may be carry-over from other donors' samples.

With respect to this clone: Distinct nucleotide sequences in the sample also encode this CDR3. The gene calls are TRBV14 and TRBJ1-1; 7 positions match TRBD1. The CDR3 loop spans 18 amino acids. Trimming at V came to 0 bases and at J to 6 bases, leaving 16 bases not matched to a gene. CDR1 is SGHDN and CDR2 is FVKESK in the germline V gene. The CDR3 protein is CASSQDQTPGTERSEAFF. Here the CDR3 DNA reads TGTGCCAGCAGCCAAGACCAAACCCCCGGGACAGAGAGGTCTGAAGCTTTCTTT.

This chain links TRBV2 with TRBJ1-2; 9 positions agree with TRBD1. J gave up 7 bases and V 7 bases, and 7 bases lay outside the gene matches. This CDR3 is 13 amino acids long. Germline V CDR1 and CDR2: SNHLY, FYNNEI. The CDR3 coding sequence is TGTGCCAGCATCCGGACAGGGGACGGTGGCTACACCTTC. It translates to CASIRTGDGGYTF.

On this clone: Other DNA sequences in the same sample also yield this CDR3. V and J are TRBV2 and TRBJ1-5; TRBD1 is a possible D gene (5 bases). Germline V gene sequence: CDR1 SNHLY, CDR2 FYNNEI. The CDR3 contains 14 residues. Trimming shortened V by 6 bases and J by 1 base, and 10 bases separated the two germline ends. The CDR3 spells CASSRDLSNQPQHF. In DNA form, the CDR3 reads TGTGCCAGCAGCCGGGACTTGAGCAATCAGCCCCAGCATTTT.

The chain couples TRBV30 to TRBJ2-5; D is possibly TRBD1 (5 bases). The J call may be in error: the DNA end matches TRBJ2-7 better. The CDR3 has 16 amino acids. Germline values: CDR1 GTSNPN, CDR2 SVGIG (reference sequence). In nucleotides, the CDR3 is TGTGCCTGGAGTGTTTTAGGGGCCATTCCCCACTACGAGCAGTACTTC. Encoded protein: CAWSVLGAIPHYEQYF.

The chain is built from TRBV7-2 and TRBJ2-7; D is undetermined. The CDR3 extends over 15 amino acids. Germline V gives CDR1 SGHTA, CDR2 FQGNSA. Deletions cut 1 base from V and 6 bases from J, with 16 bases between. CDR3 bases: TGTGCCAGCAGCTTAGTAGCCCACGTTCCGGGCGAGCAGTACTTC. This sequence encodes CASSLVAHVPGEQYF.

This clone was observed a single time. The CDR3 nucleotides read TGTGCCAGCAGCTTGGGACTAGCGGGATCTCCAGATACGCAGTATTTT. This translates into CASSLGLAGSPDTQYF. This chain joins TRBV7-6 and TRBJ2-3; 13 bases are a match to TRBD2. The V gene end was trimmed by 3 bases and the J gene end by 4 bases; junction bases not matched to a gene: 4. This CDR3 comprises 16 residues. From germline, CDR1 is SGHVS and CDR2 FNYEAQ.

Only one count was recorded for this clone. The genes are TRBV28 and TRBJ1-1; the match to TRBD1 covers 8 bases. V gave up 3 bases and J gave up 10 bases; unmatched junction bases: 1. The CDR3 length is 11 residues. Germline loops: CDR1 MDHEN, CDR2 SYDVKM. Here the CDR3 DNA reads TGTGCCAGCAGTTTCCAGGGGGCAGCTTTCTTT. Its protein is CASSFQGAAFF. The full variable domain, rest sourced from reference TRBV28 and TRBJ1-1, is DVKVTQSSRYLVKRTGEKVFLECVQDMDHENMFWYRQDPGLGLRLIYFSYDVKMKEKGDIPEGYSVSREKKERFSLILESASTNQTSMYLCASSFQGAAFFGQGTRLTVV.

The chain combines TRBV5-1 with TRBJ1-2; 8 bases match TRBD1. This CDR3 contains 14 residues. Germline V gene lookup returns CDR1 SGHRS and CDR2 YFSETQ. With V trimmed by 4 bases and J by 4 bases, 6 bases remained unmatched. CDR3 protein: CASSPGQVLYGYTF. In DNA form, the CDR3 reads TGCGCCAGCAGCCCGGGACAGGTTCTCTATGGCTACACCTTC. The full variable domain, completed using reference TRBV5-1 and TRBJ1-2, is KAGVTQTPRYLIKTRGQQVTLSCSPISGHRSVSWYQQTPGQGLQFLFEYFSETQRNKGNFPGRFSGRQFSNSRSEMNVSTLELGDSALYLCASSPGQVLYGYTFGSGTRLTVV.

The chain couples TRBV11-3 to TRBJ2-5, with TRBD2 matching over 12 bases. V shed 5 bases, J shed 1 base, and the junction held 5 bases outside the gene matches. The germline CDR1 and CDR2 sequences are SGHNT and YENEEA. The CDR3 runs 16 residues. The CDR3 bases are TGTGCCAGCAGCAAAGGGACTAGCGGGCTCCAAGAGACCCAGTACTTC. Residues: CASSKGTSGLQETQYF.

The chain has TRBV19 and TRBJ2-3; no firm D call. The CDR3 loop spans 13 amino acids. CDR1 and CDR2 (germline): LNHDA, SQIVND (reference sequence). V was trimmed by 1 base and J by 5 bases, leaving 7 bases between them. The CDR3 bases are TGTGCCAGTAGTATAGGAGCAGAAGATACGCAGTATTTT. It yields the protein CASSIGAEDTQYF.

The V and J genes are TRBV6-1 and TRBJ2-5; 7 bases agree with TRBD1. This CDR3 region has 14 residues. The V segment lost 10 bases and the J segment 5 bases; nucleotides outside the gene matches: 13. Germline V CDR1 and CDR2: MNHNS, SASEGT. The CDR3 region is CANNRGFERETQYF. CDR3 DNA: TGTGCCAACAACAGGGGATTTGAGAGGGAGACCCAGTACTTC.

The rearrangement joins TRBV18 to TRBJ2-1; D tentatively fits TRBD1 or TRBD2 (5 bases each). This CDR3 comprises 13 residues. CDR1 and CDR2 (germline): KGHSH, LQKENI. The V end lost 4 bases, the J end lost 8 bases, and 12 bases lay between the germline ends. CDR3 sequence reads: CASSLGRADEQFF. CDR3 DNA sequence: TGTGCCAGCTCACTGGGACGAGCCGATGAGCAGTTCTTC.

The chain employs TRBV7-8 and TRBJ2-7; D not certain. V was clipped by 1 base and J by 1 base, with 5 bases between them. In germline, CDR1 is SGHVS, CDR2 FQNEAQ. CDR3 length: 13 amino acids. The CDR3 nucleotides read TGTGCCAGCAGCTTAGACGGTTCCTACGAGCAGTACTTC. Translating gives CASSLDGSYEQYF. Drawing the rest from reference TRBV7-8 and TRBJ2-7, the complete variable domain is GAGVSQSPRYKVAKRGQDVALRCDPISGHVSLFWYQQALGQGPEFLTYFQNEAQLDKSGLPSDRFFAERPEGSVSTLKIQRTQQEDSAVYLCASSLDGSYEQYFGPGTRLTVT.

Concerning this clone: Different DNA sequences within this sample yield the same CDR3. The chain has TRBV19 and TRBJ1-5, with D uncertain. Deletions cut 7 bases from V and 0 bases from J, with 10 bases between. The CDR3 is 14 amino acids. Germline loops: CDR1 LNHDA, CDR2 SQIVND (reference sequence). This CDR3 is CASTPGRSNQPQHF. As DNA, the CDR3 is TGTGCCAGTACCCCTGGACGTAGCAATCAGCCCCAGCATTTT.

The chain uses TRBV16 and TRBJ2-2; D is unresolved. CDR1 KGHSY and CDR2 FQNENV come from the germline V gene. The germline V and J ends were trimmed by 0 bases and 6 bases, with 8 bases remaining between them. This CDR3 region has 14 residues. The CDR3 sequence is CASSQSPQAGELFF. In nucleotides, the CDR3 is TGTGCCAGCAGCCAATCCCCTCAGGCCGGGGAGCTGTTTTTT. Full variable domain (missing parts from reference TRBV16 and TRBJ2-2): GEEVAQTPKHLVRGEGQKAKLYCAPIKGHSYVFWYQQVLKNEFKFLISFQNENVFDETGMPKERFSAKCLPNSPCSLEIQATKLEDSAVYFCASSQSPQAGELFFGEGSRLTVL.

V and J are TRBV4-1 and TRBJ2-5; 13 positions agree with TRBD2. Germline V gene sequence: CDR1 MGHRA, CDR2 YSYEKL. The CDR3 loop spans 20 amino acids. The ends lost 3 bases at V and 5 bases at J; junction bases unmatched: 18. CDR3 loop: CASSHPRGTSGVGLRETQYF. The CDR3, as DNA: TGCGCCAGCAGCCATCCCCGCGGGACTAGCGGGGTGGGGCTGCGGGAGACCCAGTACTTC.

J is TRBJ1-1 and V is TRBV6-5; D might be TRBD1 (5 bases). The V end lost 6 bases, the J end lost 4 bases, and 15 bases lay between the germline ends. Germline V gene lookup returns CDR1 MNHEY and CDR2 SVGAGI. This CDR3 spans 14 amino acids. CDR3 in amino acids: CASRQAMMGTEAFF. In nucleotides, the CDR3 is TGTGCCAGCAGACAGGCGATGATGGGCACTGAAGCTTTCTTT.